The 7 T cell receptor beta chains below come from one sample, sequenced in a study of response to subunit inactivated influenza vaccine. TCRdb processed the RT-PCR reads anew with MiXCR; each CDR3 protein has one entry. Altogether roughly 710,000 distinct CDR3 sequences are present, approximately 14% being singletons, with the ten largest covering 7.5% to 8%. This material consisted of PBMCs from blood, taken less than 15 days before vaccination. The receptors come from a man aged 45 to 65 who received an inactivated influenza vaccine.

This clonotype was counted between two and nine times. The chain has TRBV20-1 and TRBJ1-2, with 10 bases identical to TRBD1. The CDR3 runs to 13 residues. The V segment lost 2 bases and the J segment 7 bases; nucleotides outside the gene matches: 4. Germline V lookup: CDR1 DFQATT, CDR2 SNEGSKA (reference sequence). The CDR3 is CSARRDRGGGYTF. The CDR3 nucleotides read TGCAGTGCTAGAAGGGACAGGGGAGGTGGCTACACCTTC.

The chain couples TRBV5-1 to TRBJ2-1; D is perhaps TRBD2 (5 bases). The germline CDR1 and CDR2 sequences are SGHRS and YFSETQ. The CDR3 runs 16 residues. V lost 5 bases to trimming and J lost 5 bases, with 20 bases between them. The CDR3 DNA is TGCGCCAGCAGGTTTCCCCCGGGGTTTCTTGACAATGAGCAGTTCTTC. Its protein product is CASRFPPGFLDNEQFF.

The rearrangement links TRBV12-2 to TRBJ2-3. TRBV12-2 is a documented pseudogene. The CDR3 has 15 residues. The CDR3 nucleotides are TGTGCAAGTCGCCGACGTAGGCATAGCACAGATACGCAGTATTTT. Its protein is CASRRRRHSTDTQYF.

The gene calls are TRBV20-1 and TRBJ1-5; D possibly corresponds to TRBD1 (5 bases). CDR1 is DFQATT and CDR2 is SNEGSKA in the germline V gene (reference sequence). There are 14 residues in the CDR3. The V end lost 5 bases, the J end lost 4 bases, and 15 bases lay between the germline ends. CDR3 nucleotides: TGCAGTGCTCTCCGGGCGGGGGGGAATCAGCCCCAGCATTTT. Translation gives CSALRAGGNQPQHF.

V usage is TRBV12-3 or TRBV12-4 and J usage is TRBJ1-2; TRBD1 might be the D (5 bases). V was clipped by 6 bases and J by 4 bases, with 15 bases between them. This CDR3 spans 14 amino acids. CDR3 sequence: CASSLGTSPYGYTF. The CDR3 DNA reads as TGTGCCAGCAGCCTGGGGACCTCCCCCTATGGCTACACCTTC.

The chain has TRBV9 and TRBJ2-1; 9 nucleotides align to TRBD2. The germline V gene encodes CDR1 SGDLS and CDR2 YYNGEE. V was pared by 6 bases and J by 2 bases, with 9 bases of the junction left unmatched. There are 16 residues in the CDR3. The DNA for the CDR3 is TGTGCCAGCACCCAGGAGGCGGGAGGGACCTACAATGAGCAGTTCTTC. This gives the protein CASTQEAGGTYNEQFF.

This clonotype was observed many times. The chain combines TRBV11-2 with TRBJ2-7, with D unclear. Germline CDR1 is SGHAT and CDR2 is FQNNGV. The CDR3 is made up of 14 amino acids. The V gene lost 5 bases and the J gene lost 2 bases, with 13 bases spanning the gap. This CDR3 is CASSASEPPYEQYF. The CDR3 coding sequence is TGTGCCAGCAGCGCATCAGAACCTCCCTACGAGCAGTACTTC.